The 9 T cell receptor beta chains below all came from one sample that was sequenced in a study of shared clonotypes between healthy human individuals. The data were produced by immunoSEQ multiplex PCR, yet TCRdb's version contains in-frame clones alone and is incomplete. The sample consists of 1,100,000 or so clones, roughly 74% of them appearing once. Specimen: memory CD4+ T cells from PBMCs. The subset denotes: CD45RA-negative fraction. The receptors were gathered from a man aged 18 to 35 in good health. Some clones in this sample may be carry-over from other donors' samples.

The rearrangement uses TRBV28 and TRBJ2-7, with 10 bases aligning to TRBD1. The length of the CDR3 is 16 residues. V was pared by 2 bases and J by 7 bases, with 11 bases of the junction left unmatched. Germline V gene sequence: CDR1 MDHEN, CDR2 SYDVKM. CDR3 in DNA: TGTGCCAGCAGTTTAGGGTCCGGACAGGGGGTAGGGGAGCAGTACTTC. It specifies CASSLGSGQGVGEQYF.

V gene TRBV11-2 combines with J gene TRBJ1-1; 8 nucleotides line up with TRBD1. V was pared by 5 bases and J by 7 bases, with 6 bases of the junction left unmatched. The CDR3 extends over 13 amino acids. Per germline, CDR1 SGHAT and CDR2 FQNNGV. The CDR3 loop reads CASSPGQGREAFF. CDR3 in DNA: TGTGCCAGCAGCCCCGGACAGGGTCGTGAAGCTTTCTTT.

This chain connects TRBV5-1 to TRBJ1-4, with D possibly being TRBD1 (5 bases). Looked up from germline, CDR1 is SGHRS and CDR2 is YFSETQ. V lost 4 bases and J lost 8, with 15 bases in between. The CDR3 length is 14 residues. The CDR3 DNA follows: TGCGCCAGCAGCCCGGCGGGGGGAAGGGAAAAACTGTTTTTT. It is translated as CASSPAGGREKLFF.

This clone came up a few times. The chain uses TRBV7-3 and TRBJ2-3; TRBD2 matches 13 bases. V lost 5 bases to trimming and J lost 4 bases; unmatched junction nucleotides: 12. The germline V gene has CDR1 SGHTA and CDR2 FQGTGA. The CDR3 has 18 residues. For the CDR3, the DNA is TGTGCCAGCAGCCCTACTAGCGGGAGGGCCACGTTGCCAGATACGCAGTATTTT. It yields the protein CASSPTSGRATLPDTQYF.

Concerning this clone itself: The same CDR3 arises from other DNA sequences in this sample as well. The chain employs TRBV5-4 and TRBJ2-1, with D unclear. V was shortened by 0 bases and J by 0 bases, with 7 bases between the two germline ends. This CDR3 has 15 amino acids. Per germline, CDR1 SGHNT and CDR2 YYREEE (reference sequence). The CDR3 loop is CASSLDSSSYNEQFF. In nucleotides, the CDR3 is TGTGCCAGCAGCTTGGACTCTAGCTCCTACAATGAGCAGTTCTTC.

The CDR3 bases are TGTGCCAGCAGCCTCGTACTAGCGGGAGAAATCAAAAACATTCAGTACTTC. Its protein product is CASSLVLAGEIKNIQYF. This rearrangement joins TRBV4-2 to TRBJ2-4; 11 positions match TRBD2. The V gene's germline CDR1 is LGHNA and CDR2 YNFKEQ. The CDR3 runs 17 residues. V dropped 4 bases and J dropped 3; count of bases not matched to a gene: 8.

This sequence joins TRBV5-4 and TRBJ2-3; 9 nucleotides align to TRBD2. Germline V gene lookup returns CDR1 SGHNT and CDR2 YYREEE (reference sequence). V lost 3 bases, J lost 4 bases, and 9 bases stayed unmatched. The length of the CDR3 is 16 residues. CDR3 nucleotide sequence: TGTGCCAGCAGCTCAAAAGCGGGAGGTATCGCAGATACGCAGTATTTT. Its translation is CASSSKAGGIADTQYF.

To note about this clone: Different DNA sequences within this sample yield the same CDR3. The chain has TRBV7-2 and TRBJ2-1, with D hard to call. V lost 3 bases to trimming and J lost 2 bases, with 2 bases between them. Germline CDR1 reads SGHTA; CDR2 reads FQGNSA. The length of the CDR3 is 12 residues. For the CDR3, the DNA is TGTGCCAGCAGCTTGGCCTACAATGAGCAGTTCTTC. Its translation: CASSLAYNEQFF.

The genes are TRBV27 and TRBJ2-7; D is perhaps TRBD1 (6 bases). The V end was cut by 6 bases, the J end by 3 bases, with 18 bases between. The CDR3 has 15 residues. CDR1 is MNHEY and CDR2 is SMNVEV in the germline V gene (reference sequence). The CDR3 DNA reads TGTGCCAGCAGAACGTTAACCGGGACACTCTACGAGCAGTACTTC. Translating it yields CASRTLTGTLYEQYF.